In this sample, the clone carrying this T cell receptor beta chain turned up many times. Specified time point: pre-sensitization, week 0. Stated treatment: therapeutic diphenylcyclopropenone sensitization with weekly scalp DPC. RNA extraction used unfractionated whole blood as the source of total RNA. This sample was taken from a study of human T cells and chemical hapten exposure. Looking at the study overall: Upper inner arm skin measuring roughly 2 cm by roughly 2 cm received 2% DPC for sensitization.

Germline V lookup: CDR1 MDHEN, CDR2 SYDVKM. The CDR3 sequence is 13 residues long. The V end lost 2 bases, the J end lost 3 bases, and 5 bases lay between the germline ends. TCRdb re-called the RACE reads through MiXCR, storing one row per CDR3 protein. The sample records 250,000 or so distinct CDR3 sequences, about 8.6% being singletons. Specimen: whole blood, collected in connection with sensitization to the hapten diphenylcyclopropenone (DPC). This receptor was taken from a woman between 35 and 50 years old with alopecia areata. Some clones in this sample may be carry-over from other donors' samples. The chain employs TRBV28 and TRBJ2-1; the D call may be TRBD1 or TRBD2 (5 bases each). CDR3 bases: TGTGCCAGCAGTTTAGGGGGCTACAATGAGCAGTTCTTC. Its protein is CASSLGGYNEQFF. Complete variable domain (other parts from reference TRBV28 and TRBJ2-1): DVKVTQSSRYLVKRTGEKVFLECVQDMDHENMFWYRQDPGLGLRLIYFSYDVKMKEKGDIPEGYSVSREKKERFSLILESASTNQTSMYLCASSLGGYNEQFFGPGTRLTVL.